This T cell receptor beta chain was documented in a study of blood T cell repertoires in COVID-19. Across the study: Italy, Spain and the United States were the sources of the convalescent and acute COVID-19 samples.

Trimming removed 5 bases at V and 2 bases at J, with 14 bases between. CDR3 size: 15 residues. Looked up from germline, CDR1 is KGHSH and CDR2 is LQKENI. Participants' own reports of clinical history determined their cohort assignment. Only in-frame clones appear in the TCRdb table, and some are missing; sequencing was by immunoSEQ multiplex PCR. The sample includes roughly 360,000 clones, 70% to 90% seen only once; the top ten take 0.97%. Material for sequencing was PBMCs or T cells enriched from blood (not recorded which). The source is a woman aged 30 to 39 with acute COVID-19. The chain has TRBV18 and TRBJ2-3; possibly TRBD1 for D (6 bases). CDR3 nucleotide sequence: TGTGCCAGCTCAACAGGGTCTCTAAACACAGATACGCAGTATTTT. The encoded protein is CASSTGSLNTDTQYF.